This TCR beta chain was captured by sequencing in a study of T cells in Graves' hyperthyroidism and ophthalmopathy. This clonotype came up many times. Its antigen is unknown. Study results and caveats: Clonotypes that were expanded in thyroid above 0.001 mostly appeared in blood too.

TCR beta CDR3 region amplification was performed from RNA transcripts. An initial round of RT-PCR targeting the TCR CDR3 relied on the HTBI primer set. TCRdb reprocessed the multiplex PCR reads with MiXCR, giving one entry per CDR3 protein. The sample includes under 450,000 distinct CDR3 sequences, about 13% of them seen just once. V was clipped by 1 base and J by 7 bases, with 11 bases between them. The CDR3 contains 14 residues. From germline, CDR1 is MNHNS and CDR2 SASEGT. This TCR was sampled from a man aged 30 to 45 with Graves' hyperthyroidism that later progressed to Graves' ophthalmopathy. The chain combines TRBV6-1 with TRBJ1-5; D might be TRBD1 (5 bases). The sequenced material came from blood. As DNA, the CDR3 is TGTGCCAGCAGTGAAGTGTCAGGGAAACAGCCCCAGCATTTT. Amino acids: CASSEVSGKQPQHF.